This T cell receptor (beta chain) appears in the sequencing data of a study of T cells in Graves' hyperthyroidism and ophthalmopathy. Germline loops: CDR1 SQVTM, CDR2 ANQGSEA. This CDR3 spans 13 amino acids. The V and J ends lost 1 base and 5 bases respectively, with 11 bases between them. TCR beta CDR3 region amplification was performed from RNA transcripts. HTBI primers drove first-round RT-PCR of the TCR CDR3. TCRdb reprocessed the multiplex PCR reads with MiXCR, giving one entry per CDR3 protein. The table includes over 90,000 distinct CDR3 sequences, roughly 47% detected once. The chain uses TRBV29-1 and TRBJ2-5; D remains unclear. Material: blood. The origin of this receptor is a middle-aged man with Graves' hyperthyroidism. This CDR3 is CSVEVGPKETQYF. The CDR3, as DNA: TGCAGCGTTGAAGTAGGGCCAAAGGAGACCCAGTACTTC.